The sequence of this T cell receptor beta chain was determined in a study of blood T cells in healthy people across ages. Study observations and caveats: Conclusively comparing naive with antigen-experienced cells was impossible with unsorted PBMCs.

A word on this clonotype: Its antigen is unidentified.

It was approximately 10 milliliters of peripheral blood that were drawn from each donor. This CDR3 spans 17 amino acids. Trimming took 4 bases from V and 0 from J, leaving 16 bases between them. Looked up from germline, CDR1 is LGHDT and CDR2 is YNNKEL (reference sequence). The second PCR ran about 6 to 12 cycles with a sample-barcoded 5' primer and J-beta primers. A 12-random-nucleotide template-switch adaptor tagged each cDNA molecule. TCRdb processed the 5' RACE reads anew with MiXCR; each CDR3 protein has one entry. Among 600,000 to 800,000 distinct CDR3 sequences listed, 20% to 25% were seen once.

The chain has TRBV3-1 and TRBJ2-1; the D gene is possibly TRBD2 (7 bases). The sequenced sample consisted of blood. This TCR was recovered from a man aged 70 or older in good health. As DNA, the CDR3 is TGTGCCAGCAGCCTAGGGGGGGGTCCCAGCTCCTACAATGAGCAGTTCTTC. Translated: CASSLGGGPSSYNEQFF.